The following is a T cell receptor (beta chain) sequence with its context. No antigen is known for it. Germline loops: CDR1 SGHRS, CDR2 YFSETQ. Trimming cost V 0 bases and J 5 bases; bases outside gene matches: 7. There are 17 residues in the CDR3. The data belong to a study of shared clonotypes between healthy human individuals. Overall study context: Researchers assigned three CD4 naive, three CD4 memory, two CD8 naive and one CD8 memory plate to each donor.

As defined, naive CD8 cells were CD45RO-negative and positively selected for CCR7, with terminally differentiated effector memory CD45RA+ cells excluded. Donors were healthy HIV-negative adults without recent acute infections or vaccinations. Findings and limits, study-wide: Of the naive CD4 clonotypes, around 4.7% were shared across several donors.

The authors distributed each subset's genomic DNA evenly over several immunoSEQ plates. Clones were read by immunoSEQ multiplex PCR, and TCRdb kept only the in-frame ones, dropping some. Of about 2 million clones listed, roughly 94% are singletons. The TCR originated in a man in his late teens or twenties in good health. Specimen: naive CD8+ T cells sorted from blood. This chain links TRBV5-1 with TRBJ2-2; the match to TRBD2 covers 10 bases. In DNA form, the CDR3 reads TGCGCCAGCAGCTTGGCTTGGCTAGCGGGAGTAACCGGGGAGCTGTTTTTT. Its protein is CASSLAWLAGVTGELFF.